This T cell receptor (beta chain) came from a study of T-cell memory formation after mild COVID-19. TCRdb recomputed calls from the 5' RACE reads with MiXCR, one row per CDR3 protein. There are fewer than 140,000 distinct CDR3 sequences in the sample; about 15% occur only once, and 28% lies in the top ten. V gave up 3 bases and J gave up 4 bases, with 12 bases separating them. This CDR3 has 13 amino acids. Germline V gene sequence: CDR1 GTSNPN, CDR2 SVGIG (reference sequence). The chain uses TRBV30 and TRBJ1-2; D ambiguous. The sequence was collected from an adult woman who had mild COVID-19 (a few samples of this study predate the infection). Cell type and time point are not known. The sample consisted of PBMCs or a T cell subset sorted from them (not recorded which). This CDR3 reads CAWSPGPTYGYTF. CDR3 sequence (DNA): TGTGCCTGGAGCCCCGGACCGACCTATGGCTACACCTTC.